These 21 T cell receptor beta chains were sequenced from one sample in a study of blood T cell repertoires in COVID-19 (dated by TCRdb to 2019 to 2021). Library preparation was by the immunoSEQ multiplex PCR assay. The clones in this table, taken by TCRdb from immuneACCESS, are in-frame only. Not every clone is retained; where verified, under half of the shortfall comes from an unresolved V gene, and the cause of the rest is unknown. In all, the sample holds 490,000 or so clones, and roughly nine tenths of those were seen once. The ten most abundant clones make up approximately 8% of the sample. Material: PBMCs or T cells enriched from blood (not recorded which). These receptors all stem from a woman aged 55-70 years who had recovered from COVID-19.

V is TRBV3-1 (or the pseudogene TRBV3-2) and J is TRBJ2-7; 8 nucleotides line up with TRBD1. Germline V gives CDR1 LGHDT, CDR2 YNNKEL (reference sequence). Germline trimming cut 3 bases from V and 1 base from J; bases unmatched to any gene: 2. CDR3 length: 14 amino acids. Here the CDR3 DNA reads TGTGCCAGCAGCCATAGGACAGGGTCCTACGAGCAGTACTTC. Translated, it gives CASSHRTGSYEQYF.

V gene TRBV27 combines with J gene TRBJ2-7; 9 bases are a match to TRBD1. V lost 5 bases to trimming and J lost 6 bases; unmatched junction nucleotides: 11. CDR3 size: 15 residues. CDR1 and CDR2 (germline): MNHEY, SMNVEV (reference sequence). The CDR3 reads CASSNRDRESLEQYF. The DNA of the CDR3 is TGTGCCAGCAGTAACCGGGACAGGGAATCCCTCGAGCAGTACTTC.

This rearrangement joins TRBV4-1 to TRBJ1-1; 8 bases line up with TRBD1. The V gene end was trimmed by 2 bases and the J gene end by 1 base; junction bases not matched to a gene: 6. Per the germline V gene, CDR1 is MGHRA and CDR2 is YSYEKL. The length of the CDR3 is 16 residues. CDR3 nucleotides: TGCGCCAGCAGCCAATCGGGACAGGTTACGAACACTGAAGCTTTCTTT. It is translated as CASSQSGQVTNTEAFF.

The J gene is TRBJ1-2, the V gene TRBV3-1 (or the pseudogene TRBV3-2); D is perhaps TRBD1 (6 bases). The V gene lost 5 bases and the J gene lost 5 bases, with 9 bases spanning the gap. The germline CDR1 and CDR2 sequences are LGHDT and YNNKEL (reference sequence). The CDR3 sequence is 12 residues long. Here the CDR3 DNA reads TGTGCCAGCAGCAGGGGGTATTATGGCTACACCTTC. As protein: CASSRGYYGYTF.

The genes are TRBV6-5 and TRBJ2-3, with 9 bases identical to TRBD1. Germline CDR1 is MNHEY and CDR2 is SVGAGI. The CDR3 runs 15 residues. V lost 2 bases and J lost 5; bases outside the gene matches: 5. The CDR3 loop is CASSYHRGREDTQYF. The CDR3 DNA reads as TGTGCCAGCAGTTACCACAGGGGGCGCGAAGATACGCAGTATTTT.

The V and J genes are TRBV29-1 and TRBJ1-1; tentative D call: TRBD1 (6 bases). Between the trimmed V and J ends, which lost 8 bases and 0 bases, there was a span of 13 bases. Germline CDR1 SQVTM, CDR2 ANQGSEA. The CDR3 contains 13 residues. The CDR3 nucleotides are TGCAGCTCCCAGGGGTCTATGAACACTGAAGCTTTCTTT. Its protein product is CSSQGSMNTEAFF.

The rearrangement links TRBV7-2 to TRBJ2-3; the D gene is possibly TRBD2 (6 bases). The CDR3 runs to 17 residues. The germline V and J ends were trimmed by 1 base and 1 base, with 15 bases remaining between them. Per the germline V gene, CDR1 is SGHTA and CDR2 is FQGNSA. CDR3 sequence reads: CASSLVELGGGTDTQYF. The CDR3 region has the DNA TGTGCCAGCAGCTTAGTAGAATTAGGCGGGGGCACAGATACGCAGTATTTT.

This sequence joins TRBV2 and TRBJ2-2; 7 bases match TRBD1. This CDR3 has 15 amino acids. Trimming took 6 bases from V and 4 from J; bases not matched to a gene: 8. CDR1 and CDR2 (germline): SNHLY, FYNNEI. CDR3 DNA sequence: TGTGCCAGCAGCCAGACAGGGCTGGGCACCGGGGAGCTGTTTTTT. Translation: CASSQTGLGTGELFF.

The chain uses TRBV3-1 (or the pseudogene TRBV3-2) and TRBJ2-7; 7 bases match TRBD2. The CDR3 is made up of 15 amino acids. Germline lookup yields CDR1 LGHDT and CDR2 YNNKEL (reference sequence). V dropped 4 bases and J dropped 0; count of bases not matched to a gene: 6. CDR3 in amino acids: CASSPGLDTSYEQYF. The DNA for the CDR3 is TGTGCCAGCAGCCCTGGACTAGACACCTCCTACGAGCAGTACTTC.

This sequence joins TRBV9 and TRBJ2-2; 10 nucleotides align to TRBD2. The CDR3 covers 16 residues. With V trimmed by 3 bases and J by 2 bases, 4 bases remained unmatched. The germline CDR1 and CDR2 sequences are SGDLS and YYNGEE. CDR3 nucleotides: TGTGCCAGCAGCGGCAGACTAGCGGGCAACACCGGGGAGCTGTTTTTT. Translation gives CASSGRLAGNTGELFF. The variable domain in full, completed from reference TRBV9 and TRBJ2-2, reads DSGVTQTPKHLITATGQRVTLRCSPRSGDLSVYWYQQSLDQGLQFLIQYYNGEERAKGNILERFSAQQFPDLHSELNLSSLELGDSALYFCASSGRLAGNTGELFFGEGSRLTVL.

The chain carries TRBV2 and TRBJ2-3; no clear D. The CDR3 extends over 14 amino acids. V gave up 6 bases and J gave up 0 bases, with 10 bases separating them. Germline CDR1 is SNHLY and CDR2 is FYNNEI. The CDR3, as DNA: TGTGCCAGCAGCCAAACGACTAGCACAGATACGCAGTATTTT. Encoded protein: CASSQTTSTDTQYF.

This sequence joins TRBV5-4 and TRBJ2-2; 8 bases line up with TRBD1. Per the germline V gene, CDR1 is SGHNT and CDR2 is YYREEE (reference sequence). V shed 3 bases and J 3 bases; nucleotides not matched to a gene: 4. The CDR3 contains 15 residues. CDR3 sequence (DNA): TGTGCCAGCAGCTCTTCAGGGGGCTACACCGGGGAGCTGTTTTTT. Amino acids: CASSSSGGYTGELFF.

The genes are TRBV7-2 and TRBJ2-1; a weak D match, TRBD2 (5 bases). Trimming left V 5 bases short and J 8 bases short, with 16 bases between. The V gene's germline CDR1 is SGHTA and CDR2 FQGNSA. There are 14 residues in the CDR3. CDR3 bases: TGTGCCAGCAGCGCAAGCGGAGGAGAGGATGAGCAGTTCTTC. Its translation is CASSASGGEDEQFF.

This rearrangement joins TRBV5-6 to TRBJ2-5; 8 nucleotides match TRBD1. This CDR3 comprises 15 residues. In germline, CDR1 is SGHDT, CDR2 YYEEEE. V dropped 4 bases and J dropped 5; count of bases not matched to a gene: 10. The CDR3 coding sequence is TGTGCCAGCAGCGGTTCGACAGGGGCGCGGGAGACCCAGTACTTC. As protein: CASSGSTGARETQYF.

CDR3 protein: CASSRNRNEQFF. The CDR3 coding sequence is TGTGCCAGCAGCCGGAACAGGAATGAGCAGTTCTTC. The chain joins TRBV28 to TRBJ2-1, with D possibly matching TRBD1 (5 bases). V lost 6 bases to trimming and J lost 7 bases, with 10 bases between them. Germline V gene data show CDR1 as MDHEN and CDR2 as SYDVKM. The CDR3 extends over 12 amino acids.

The chain couples TRBV2 to TRBJ1-4; the match to TRBD1 covers 7 bases. V trimming: 5 bases; J trimming: 10 bases; junction bases outside the gene matches: 10. In germline, CDR1 is SNHLY, CDR2 FYNNEI. The CDR3 consists of 14 residues. CDR3 bases: TGTGCCAGCAGTCCCCAGGGGGAGAGAGGAAAACTGTTTTTT. Translation gives CASSPQGERGKLFF. Drawing the rest from reference TRBV2 and TRBJ1-4, the complete variable domain is EPEVTQTPSHQVTQMGQEVILRCVPISNHLYFYWYRQILGQKVEFLVSFYNNEISEKSEIFDDQFSVERPDGSNFTLKIRSTKLEDSAMYFCASSPQGERGKLFFGSGTQLSVL.

This chain connects TRBV9 to TRBJ2-1; 8 bases align to TRBD1. Germline lookup yields CDR1 SGDLS and CDR2 YYNGEE. V shed 4 bases and J 5 bases; nucleotides not matched to a gene: 14. This CDR3 is built from 17 residues. DNA of the CDR3: TGTGCCAGCAGCCCCACCCACCGGACAGGGCCTAACAATGAGCAGTTCTTC. It translates to CASSPTHRTGPNNEQFF.

The J gene is TRBJ2-7, the V gene TRBV28, with 8 bases lining up with TRBD1. V lost 4 bases and J lost 2; bases outside the gene matches: 4. The germline V gene encodes CDR1 MDHEN and CDR2 SYDVKM. This CDR3 contains 14 residues. CDR3 sequence: CASSSRTGTYEQYV. In DNA, the CDR3 is TGTGCCAGCAGTTCCCGGACAGGGACCTACGAGCAGTACGTC.

A single count supports this clone. This chain connects TRBV30 to TRBJ1-6; D might be TRBD1 (6 bases). The V end lost 0 bases, the J end lost 6 bases, and 12 bases lay between the germline ends. The CDR3 has 15 amino acids. CDR1 is GTSNPN, CDR2 SVGIG, per germline (reference sequence). CDR3 DNA sequence: TGTGCCTGGAGTGTCAGGGGAACGCCTAATTCACCCCTCCACTTT. Its protein product is CAWSVRGTPNSPLHF.

In this sample, this clone turned up once. The J gene is TRBJ1-2, the V gene TRBV28; D perhaps matches TRBD1 (5 bases). The germline CDR1 and CDR2 sequences are MDHEN and SYDVKM. CDR3 length: 13 residues. The V end was cut by 5 bases, the J end by 1 base, with 8 bases between. The CDR3, as DNA: TGTGCCAGCAGTCCGGGGGGTAACTATGGCTACACCTTC. Translated: CASSPGGNYGYTF.

The chain has TRBV15 and TRBJ1-4; 7 bases fit TRBD1. The CDR3 totals 14 residues. Germline CDR1 LNHNV, CDR2 YYDKDF (reference sequence). The V and J ends lost 7 bases and 4 bases, in that order; junction bases with no gene match: 6. CDR3 sequence (DNA): TGTGCCACCACTACGACAGGGTTTAATGAAAAACTGTTTTTT. Translation: CATTTTGFNEKLFF.